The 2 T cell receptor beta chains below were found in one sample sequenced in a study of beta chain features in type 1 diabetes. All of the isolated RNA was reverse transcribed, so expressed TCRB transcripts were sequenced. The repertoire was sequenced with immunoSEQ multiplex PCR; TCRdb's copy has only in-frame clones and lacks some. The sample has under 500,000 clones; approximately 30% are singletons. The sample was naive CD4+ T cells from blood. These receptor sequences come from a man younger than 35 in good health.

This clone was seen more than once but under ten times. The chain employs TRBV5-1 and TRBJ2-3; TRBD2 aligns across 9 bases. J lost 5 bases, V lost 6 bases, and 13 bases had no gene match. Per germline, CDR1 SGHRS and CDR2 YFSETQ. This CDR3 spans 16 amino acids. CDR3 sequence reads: CASKKHDSGREDTQYF. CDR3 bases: TGCGCCAGCAAAAAACACGATAGCGGGAGAGAAGATACGCAGTATTTT.

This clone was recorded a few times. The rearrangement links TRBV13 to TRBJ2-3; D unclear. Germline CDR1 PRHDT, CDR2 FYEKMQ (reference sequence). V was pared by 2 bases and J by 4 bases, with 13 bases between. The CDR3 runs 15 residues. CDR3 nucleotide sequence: TGTGCCAGCAGCTTATCGACCCTAGGCCCAGATACGCAGTATTTT. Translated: CASSLSTLGPDTQYF. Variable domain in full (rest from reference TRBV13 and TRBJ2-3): AAGVIQSPRHLIKEKRETATLKCYPIPRHDTVYWYQQGPGQDPQFLISFYEKMQSDKGSIPDRFSAQQFSDYHSELNMSSLELGDSALYFCASSLSTLGPDTQYFGPGTRLTVL.